This T cell receptor beta chain was found in a study of vaccination effects on CD4 cells after COVID-19. Study details: It was with around 10 IU/ml IL-2 and 9.5 to 10 ug/ml peptides that some 2 million PBMC per well were cultured.

Sequencing used immunoSEQ multiplex PCR; TCRdb keeps in-frame clones, though not all of them. The sample contains approximately 46,000 clones, about 70% of which appear only once. Following an approximately 10-day culture, CD4+ T cells were purified. Infection dated between March and December 2020, before the Alpha, Beta and Delta variants reached the United States. For this clone: Its target is not known.

V lost 0 bases and J lost 7, with 10 bases in between. Germline V lookup: CDR1 ENHRY, CDR2 SYGVKD. The length of the CDR3 is 14 residues. Material: CD4+ T cells from PBMCs cultured without peptide, obtained before COVID-19 vaccination. The TCR originated in a human donor who had a prior SARS-CoV-2 infection. This chain uses TRBV10-3 with TRBJ1-5; D may be TRBD1 (6 bases). The CDR3 sequence: CAISESSGEQPQHF. The CDR3 bases are TGTGCCATCAGTGAGTCGTCAGGGGAACAGCCCCAGCATTTT.